This record looks at one TCR beta chain sequence and its context. The antigen is not known. This record belongs to a study of OX40 agonist ivuxolimab in advanced cancers. General study findings and limits: CD4+ and CD8+ blood T cells expanded clonally by week 6 at 0.1 to 3.0 mg/kg.

The study sampled blood at baseline, cycle 4 day 1, and cycle 7 day 1. The repertoire was sequenced with immunoSEQ multiplex PCR; TCRdb's copy has only in-frame clones and lacks some. Found here are roughly 14,000 clones, just under 80% of them singletons; the top ten hold over 12%. The TCR comes from an adult with an advanced solid tumor such as melanoma, head and neck, liver or kidney cancer. The sample was CD4+ or CD8+ T cells sorted from blood, taken in a trial of the OX40 agonist ivuxolimab.

CDR3 protein: CASSHARGDGSYEQYF. The CDR3 nucleotides read TGTGCCAGCAGCCATGCAAGGGGAGATGGCTCCTACGAGCAGTACTTC. V usage is TRBV4-2 and J usage is TRBJ2-7, with D perhaps given as TRBD1 or TRBD2 (5 bases each). The ends were cut back, 3 bases at V and 0 bases at J, with 15 bases in the middle. Germline CDR1 and CDR2: LGHNA and YNFKEQ. CDR3 length equals 16 residues.